This TCR beta chain comes out of a study of blood T cell repertoires in COVID-19. On the study more broadly: Sample material is recorded as cDNA or gDNA derived from T cells, B-cell-depleted T cells, or PBMCs.

Some clones are missing from TCRdb's copy, which holds only in-frame ones; the method was immunoSEQ multiplex PCR. The sample contains 260,000 or so clones, approximately 91% of which appear only once. This CDR3 is built from 20 residues. The germline V gene has CDR1 MDHEN and CDR2 SYDVKM. J gave up 5 bases and V 4 bases, and 16 bases lay outside the gene matches. The chain links TRBV28 to TRBJ2-3; 15 positions match TRBD2. The TCR originated in a human donor in a cohort sampled during active COVID-19. Sequences were obtained from peripheral blood. In DNA, the CDR3 is TGTGCCAGCAGTTCCAAAGGACTAGCGGGAGGGCCCGAGTCTAAAGATACGCAGTATTTT. It codes for CASSSKGLAGGPESKDTQYF.